These T cell receptor beta chains were read from a single sample in a study of beta chain features in type 1 diabetes. Clones were sequenced by immunoSEQ multiplex PCR, and TCRdb holds only the in-frame ones, with some missing. The table records more than 300,000 clones, around 10% of them present only once. The specimen sequenced was central memory CD4+ T cells from blood. These TCRs come from a man between 25 and 39 years old with type 1 diabetes. Each CDR3 is given with its conserved first and last residue. The order of the fields is clone size, V gene, D gene, J gene, CDR3 protein, CDR3 DNA. The D gene is left open where the match is weak. Rows may omit the clone size; those that give it use once, few, many or a size class.

-,TRBV7-6,-,TRBJ1-5,CASSLAFDQPQHF,TGTGCCAGCAGCTTAGCATTCGATCAGCCCCAGCATTTT
-,TRBV9,TRBD2,TRBJ2-5,CASSVSGRGGTQYF,TGTGCCAGCAGCGTTAGCGGGAGGGGCGGGACCCAGTACTTC
few,TRBV9,-,TRBJ2-2,CASRNGRLGNSGELFF,TGTGCCAGCAGAAACGGCCGACTTGGGAACTCCGGGGAGCTGTTTTTT
few,TRBV7-2,TRBD1,TRBJ1-1,CASSQTGGGYTEAFF,TGTGCCAGCAGCCAAACAGGGGGCGGGTACACTGAAGCTTTCTTT
few,TRBV28,-,TRBJ1-3,CASQFSGNTIYF,TGTGCCAGCCAGTTCTCTGGAAACACCATATATTTT
few,TRBV5-1,TRBD2,TRBJ2-5,CASSLTDLAGEETQYF,TGCGCCAGCAGCCTTACCGACTTAGCGGGAGAAGAGACCCAGTACTTC
-,TRBV7-8,TRBD1,TRBJ2-3,CASSLLGTGDTDTQYF,TGTGCCAGCAGCTTGCTCGGGACAGGGGACACAGATACGCAGTATTTT
few,TRBV6-6,TRBD2,TRBJ2-5,CASTGTSGGSQETQYF,TGTGCCAGCACCGGGACTAGCGGGGGCTCCCAAGAGACCCAGTACTTC
-,TRBV4-2,TRBD2,TRBJ2-1,CASSASGSVYNEQFF,TGTGCCAGCAGCGCCAGCGGGAGTGTTTACAATGAGCAGTTCTTC
-,TRBV7-2,-,TRBJ2-7,CASSLGGAQGRYEQYF,TGTGCCAGCAGCTTGGGAGGTGCGCAGGGAAGGTACGAGCAGTACTTC
-,TRBV7-2,-,TRBJ2-1,CASSLDLANEQFF,TGTGCCAGCAGCTTAGATTTAGCAAATGAGCAGTTCTTC
-,TRBV27,TRBD1,TRBJ1-2,CASSPGGSGYGYTF,TGTGCCAGCAGCCCAGGGGGAAGCGGGTATGGCTACACCTTC
-,TRBV18,-,TRBJ1-2,CASTPRQAPGYGYTF,TGTGCCAGCACCCCTCGACAGGCCCCGGGCTATGGCTACACCTTC
few,TRBV7-9,-,TRBJ1-4,CASSYGATNEKLFF,TGTGCCAGCAGCTACGGGGCAACTAATGAAAAACTGTTTTTT
-,TRBV7-2,-,TRBJ1-4,CASSWRGSNEKLFF,TGTGCCAGCAGCTGGAGGGGGTCTAATGAAAAACTGTTTTTT
few,TRBV5-1,-,TRBJ1-1,CASSSFGGLNTEAFF,TGCGCCAGCAGCTCTTTCGGTGGGCTGAACACTGAAGCTTTCTTT
few,TRBV4-2,TRBD1,TRBJ2-1,CASSQATGQGPYNEQFF,TGTGCCAGCAGCCAAGCCACCGGACAGGGCCCTTACAATGAGCAGTTCTTC
-,TRBV7-8,TRBD1,TRBJ1-1,CASSPGQGWDTEAFF,TGTGCCAGCAGCCCCGGACAGGGTTGGGACACTGAAGCTTTCTTT
-,TRBV5-1,TRBD1,TRBJ2-5,CASQSAGTGEETQYF,TGCGCCAGCCAATCCGCCGGGACAGGGGAGGAGACCCAGTACTTC
-,TRBV27,-,TRBJ2-3,CASSLKGDYADTQYF,TGTGCCAGCAGTTTAAAGGGAGACTACGCAGATACGCAGTATTTT
many,TRBV28,TRBD2,TRBJ2-1,CASSSTSGDFNEQFF,TGTGCCAGCAGTTCGACTAGCGGGGATTTCAATGAGCAGTTCTTC
few,TRBV7-9,TRBD1,TRBJ1-3,CASSFRDRAENTIYF,TGTGCCAGCAGCTTCCGGGACAGGGCCGAAAACACCATATATTTT
few,TRBV5-1,-,TRBJ2-2,CASRLGQNTGELFF,TGCGCCAGCAGATTAGGACAGAACACCGGGGAGCTGTTTTTT
few,TRBV5-1,-,TRBJ1-5,CASSPGDGSYSNQPQHF,TGCGCCAGCAGCCCTGGGGACGGATCATATAGCAATCAGCCCCAGCATTTT
few,TRBV6-5,-,TRBJ1-2,CASRFSSTLAGYTF,TGTGCCAGCAGGTTCAGCTCTACGCTCGCTGGCTACACCTTC
few,TRBV7-9,TRBD1,TRBJ2-7,CASSLTTGGDEQYF,TGCGCCAGCAGCCTAACGACAGGGGGCGACGAGCAGTACTTC
few,TRBV7-8,TRBD1,TRBJ1-5,CASSSDRGSNQPQHF,TGTGCCAGCAGCTCGGACAGGGGATCGAATCAGCCCCAGCATTTT
many,TRBV11-2,-,TRBJ2-1,CASSLDLKNEQFF,TGTGCCAGCAGCTTAGATCTCAAGAATGAGCAGTTCTTC
many,TRBV7-9,-,TRBJ1-1,CASSLTTDTEAFF,TGTGCCAGCAGCTTAACGACGGACACTGAAGCTTTCTTT
-,TRBV28,TRBD2,TRBJ2-1,CASSWTSVNEQFF,TGTGCCAGCAGCTGGACTAGTGTTAATGAGCAGTTCTTC
many,TRBV15,TRBD1,TRBJ2-6,CATSRGTGGGRANVLTF,TGTGCCACCAGCAGGGGGACAGGGGGCGGTCGGGCCAACGTCCTGACTTTC
-,TRBV5-1,-,TRBJ1-2,CASSLAAASYSYTF,TGCGCCAGCAGCTTGGCAGCGGCCTCTTATAGCTACACCTTC
few,TRBV29-1,-,TRBJ1-1,CSVEKGRTEAFF,TGCAGCGTTGAGAAGGGGAGAACTGAAGCTTTCTTT
-,TRBV10-2,-,TRBJ2-2,CASVAASRDGELFF,TGCGCCAGCGTCGCGGCTAGTAGAGACGGGGAGCTGTTTTTT
-,TRBV4-2,-,TRBJ1-2,CASSQDRNANYGYTF,TGTGCCAGCAGCCAAGACCGAAACGCTAACTATGGCTACACCTTC
-,TRBV5-6,-,TRBJ2-5,CASSYGGETQYF,TGTGCCAGCAGCTACGGCGGGGAGACCCAGTACTTC
-,TRBV7-2,TRBD1,TRBJ1-1,CASSPGGGTEAFF,TGTGCCAGCAGCCCAGGGGGGGGCACTGAAGCTTTCTTT
few,TRBV11-2,-,TRBJ2-7,CASRSEGLLASLRYEQYF,TGTGCCAGCAGGAGTGAGGGTTTACTTGCCTCCCTACGCTACGAGCAGTACTTC
few,TRBV18,TRBD1,TRBJ2-7,CASSPIGQDYEQYF,TGTGCCAGCTCGCCTATAGGACAGGACTACGAGCAGTACTTC
-,TRBV30,TRBD2,TRBJ2-7,CAWRLAGGMEQYF,TGTGCCTGGCGACTAGCGGGAGGGATGGAGCAGTACTTC
few,TRBV7-9,TRBD1,TRBJ2-7,CASSANRGPLIEQYF,TGTGCCAGCAGCGCTAACAGGGGGCCCCTAATCGAGCAGTACTTC
few,TRBV14,-,TRBJ1-1,CASSQDWALAGAFF,TGTGCCAGCAGCCAAGATTGGGCCCTAGCTGGGGCTTTCTTT
few,TRBV5-1,-,TRBJ2-5,CATRMDSQETQYF,TGCGCCACCCGAATGGACAGTCAAGAGACCCAGTACTTC
few,TRBV7-2,-,TRBJ2-3,CASSRGSDTQYF,TGTGCCAGCAGCCGGGGGTCGGATACGCAGTATTTT
-,TRBV5-1,-,TRBJ2-1,CASSASTSAGHEQFF,TGCGCCAGCAGCGCTTCGACAAGCGCGGGGCATGAGCAGTTCTTC
many,TRBV7-9,-,TRBJ2-1,CASSPRPGTFYNEQFF,TGTGCCAGCAGCCCCCGCCCCGGGACCTTCTACAATGAGCAGTTCTTC
-,TRBV19,TRBD1,TRBJ2-3,CASSRLGQGTDTQYF,TGTGCCAGTAGCCGCTTGGGACAGGGCACAGATACGCAGTATTTT
-,TRBV5-1,-,TRBJ1-4,CASSLDRQTHEKLFF,TGCGCCAGCAGCTTGGACAGGCAAACTCATGAAAAACTGTTTTTT
-,TRBV7-9,TRBD2,TRBJ2-1,CASSIISGGFNEQFF,TGTGCCAGCAGCATTATCTCGGGAGGCTTCAATGAGCAGTTCTTC
-,TRBV6-1,-,TRBJ1-1,CASRRTALSNTEAFF,TGTGCCAGCAGAAGGACAGCGTTATCGAACACTGAAGCTTTCTTT
-,TRBV6-1,-,TRBJ2-1,CASSKGDNSYNEQFF,TGTGCCAGCAGCAAGGGGGACAACTCCTACAATGAGCAGTTCTTC
few,TRBV7-2,-,TRBJ2-1,CASSLLSRNEQFF,TGTGCCAGCAGCTTATTATCTAGGAATGAGCAGTTCTTC
-,TRBV15,-,TRBJ2-1,CATSRGGGVSYNEQFF,TGTGCCACCAGCAGAGGCGGCGGGGTCTCCTACAATGAGCAGTTCTTC